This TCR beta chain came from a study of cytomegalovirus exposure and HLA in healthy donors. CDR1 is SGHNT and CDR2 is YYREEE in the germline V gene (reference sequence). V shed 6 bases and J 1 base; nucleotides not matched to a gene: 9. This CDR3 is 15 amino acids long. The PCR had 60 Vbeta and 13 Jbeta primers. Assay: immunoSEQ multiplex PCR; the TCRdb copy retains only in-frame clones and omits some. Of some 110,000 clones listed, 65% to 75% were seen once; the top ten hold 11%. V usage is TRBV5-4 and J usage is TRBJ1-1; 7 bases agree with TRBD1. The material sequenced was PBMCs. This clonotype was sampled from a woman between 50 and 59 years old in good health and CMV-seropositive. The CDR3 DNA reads TGTGCCAGCATTACTCCGGGACAGTCGAACACTGAAGCTTTCTTT. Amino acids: CASITPGQSNTEAFF.